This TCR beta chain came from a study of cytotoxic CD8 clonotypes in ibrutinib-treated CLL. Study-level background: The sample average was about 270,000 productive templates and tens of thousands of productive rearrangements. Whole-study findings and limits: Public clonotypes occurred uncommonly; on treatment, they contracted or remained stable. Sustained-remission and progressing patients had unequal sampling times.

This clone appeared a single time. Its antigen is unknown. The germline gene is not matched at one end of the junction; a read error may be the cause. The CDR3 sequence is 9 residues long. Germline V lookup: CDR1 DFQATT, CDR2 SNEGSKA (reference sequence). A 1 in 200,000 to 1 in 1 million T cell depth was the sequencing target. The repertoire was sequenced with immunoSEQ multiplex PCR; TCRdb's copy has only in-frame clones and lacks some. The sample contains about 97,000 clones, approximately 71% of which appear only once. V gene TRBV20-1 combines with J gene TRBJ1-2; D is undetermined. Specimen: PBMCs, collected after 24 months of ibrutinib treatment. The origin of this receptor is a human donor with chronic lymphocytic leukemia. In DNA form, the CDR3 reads TGCAGCGCTAGTAACGGCTACACCTTC. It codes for CSASNGYTF.